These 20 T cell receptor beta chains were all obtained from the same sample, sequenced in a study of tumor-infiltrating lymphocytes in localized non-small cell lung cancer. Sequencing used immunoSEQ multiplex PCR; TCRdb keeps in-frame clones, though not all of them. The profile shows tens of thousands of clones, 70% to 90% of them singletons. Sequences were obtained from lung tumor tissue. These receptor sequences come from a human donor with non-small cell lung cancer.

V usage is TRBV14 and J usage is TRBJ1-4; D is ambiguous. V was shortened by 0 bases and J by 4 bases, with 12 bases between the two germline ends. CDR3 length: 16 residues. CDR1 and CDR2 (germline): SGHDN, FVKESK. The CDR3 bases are TGTGCCAGCAGCCAAGATCTCGGCAGTCATAATGAAAAACTGTTTTTT. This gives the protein CASSQDLGSHNEKLFF.

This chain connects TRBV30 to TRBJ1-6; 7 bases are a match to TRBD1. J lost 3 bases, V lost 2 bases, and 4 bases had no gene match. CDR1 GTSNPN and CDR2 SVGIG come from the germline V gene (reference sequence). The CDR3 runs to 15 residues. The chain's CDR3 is CAWSHRGGYNSPLHF. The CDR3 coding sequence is TGTGCCTGGAGTCACAGGGGCGGCTATAATTCACCCCTCCACTTT.

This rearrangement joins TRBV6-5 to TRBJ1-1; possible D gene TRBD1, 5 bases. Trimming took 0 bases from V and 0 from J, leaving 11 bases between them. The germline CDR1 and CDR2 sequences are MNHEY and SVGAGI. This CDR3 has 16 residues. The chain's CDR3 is CASSYSPGRMNTEAFF. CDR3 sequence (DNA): TGTGCCAGCAGTTACTCACCGGGACGGATGAACACTGAAGCTTTCTTT.

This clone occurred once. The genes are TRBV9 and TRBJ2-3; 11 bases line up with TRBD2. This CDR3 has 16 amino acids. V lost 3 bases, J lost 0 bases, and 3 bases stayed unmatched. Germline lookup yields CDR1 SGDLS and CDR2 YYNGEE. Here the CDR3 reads CASSASGGQSTDTQYF. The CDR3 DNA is TGTGCCAGCAGCGCTAGCGGGGGGCAAAGCACAGATACGCAGTATTTT.

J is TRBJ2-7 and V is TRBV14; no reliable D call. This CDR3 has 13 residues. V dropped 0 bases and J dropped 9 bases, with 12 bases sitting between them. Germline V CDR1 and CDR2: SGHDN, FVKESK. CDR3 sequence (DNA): TGTGCCAGCAGCCAAGATGTCATAGTTAGGCAGTACTTC. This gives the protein CASSQDVIVRQYF. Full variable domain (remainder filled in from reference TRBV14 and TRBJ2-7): EAGVTQFPSHSVIEKGQTVTLRCDPISGHDNLYWYRRVMGKEIKFLLHFVKESKQDESGMPNNRFLAERTGGTYSTLKVQPAELEDSGVYFCASSQDVIVRQYFGPGTRLTVT.

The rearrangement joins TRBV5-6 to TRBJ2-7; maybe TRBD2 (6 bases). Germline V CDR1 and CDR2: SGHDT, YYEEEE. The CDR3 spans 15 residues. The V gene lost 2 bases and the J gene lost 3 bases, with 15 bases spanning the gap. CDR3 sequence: CASSLRTTGNYEQYF. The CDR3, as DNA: TGTGCCAGCAGCTTAAGGACTACTGGCAACTACGAGCAGTACTTC. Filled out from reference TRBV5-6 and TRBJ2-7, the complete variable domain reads DAGVTQSPTHLIKTRGQQVTLRCSPKSGHDTVSWYQQALGQGPQFIFQYYEEEERQRGNFPDRFSGHQFPNYSSELNVNALLLGDSALYLCASSLRTTGNYEQYFGPGTRLTVT.

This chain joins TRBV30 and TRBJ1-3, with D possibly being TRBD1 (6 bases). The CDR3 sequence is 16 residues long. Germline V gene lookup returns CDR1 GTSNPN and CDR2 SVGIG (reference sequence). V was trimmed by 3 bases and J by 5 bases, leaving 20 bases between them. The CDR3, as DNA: TGTGCCTGGAGCCCCCGGGGGGGGCGCGTAAGAAACACCATATATTTT. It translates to CAWSPRGGRVRNTIYF.

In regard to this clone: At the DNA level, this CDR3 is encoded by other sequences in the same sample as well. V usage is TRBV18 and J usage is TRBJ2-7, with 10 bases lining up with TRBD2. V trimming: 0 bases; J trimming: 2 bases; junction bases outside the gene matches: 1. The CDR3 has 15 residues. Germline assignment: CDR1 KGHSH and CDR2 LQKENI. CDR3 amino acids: CASSPPSGGAYEQYF. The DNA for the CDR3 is TGTGCCAGCTCACCACCCAGCGGGGGGGCCTACGAGCAGTACTTC.

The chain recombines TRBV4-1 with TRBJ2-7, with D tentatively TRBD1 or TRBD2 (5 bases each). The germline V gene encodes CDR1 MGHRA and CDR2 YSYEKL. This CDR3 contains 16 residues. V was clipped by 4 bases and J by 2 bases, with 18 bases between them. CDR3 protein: CASSPPMGEATYEQYF. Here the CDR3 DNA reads TGCGCCAGCAGCCCTCCCATGGGGGAAGCCACCTACGAGCAGTACTTC.

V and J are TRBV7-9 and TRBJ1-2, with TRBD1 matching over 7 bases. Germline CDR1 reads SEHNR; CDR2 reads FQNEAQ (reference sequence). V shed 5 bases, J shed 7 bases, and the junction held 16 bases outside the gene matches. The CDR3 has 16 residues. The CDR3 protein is CASSPRQGGQVGGYTF. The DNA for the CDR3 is TGTGCCAGCAGCCCCAGACAAGGGGGCCAGGTTGGTGGCTACACCTTC. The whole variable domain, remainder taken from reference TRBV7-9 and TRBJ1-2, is DTGVSQNPRHKITKRGQNVTFRCDPISEHNRLYWYRQTLGQGPEFLTYFQNEAQLEKSRLLSDRFSAERPKGSFSTLEIQRTEQGDSAMYLCASSPRQGGQVGGYTFGSGTRLTVV.

The CDR3 DNA reads as TGCAGCGTTGAACGGCAGGGGGCCGGCTATGGCTACACCTTC. Translating gives CSVERQGAGYGYTF. This chain links TRBV29-1 with TRBJ1-2; 8 nucleotides align to TRBD1. The J segment lost 4 bases and the V segment lost 2 bases, leaving 6 bases of the junction unmatched. Germline V gives CDR1 SQVTM, CDR2 ANQGSEA. The CDR3 runs to 14 residues.

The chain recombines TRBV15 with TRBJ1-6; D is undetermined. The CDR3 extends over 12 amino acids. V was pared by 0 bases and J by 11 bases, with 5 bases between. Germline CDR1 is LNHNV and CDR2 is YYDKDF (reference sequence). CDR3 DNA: TGTGCCACCAGCAGAGATTATCCACCCCTCCACTTT. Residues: CATSRDYPPLHF.

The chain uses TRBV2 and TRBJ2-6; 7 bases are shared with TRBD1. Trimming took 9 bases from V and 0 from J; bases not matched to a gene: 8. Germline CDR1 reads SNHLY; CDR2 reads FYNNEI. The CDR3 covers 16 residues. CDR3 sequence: CASTLGQFSGANVLTF. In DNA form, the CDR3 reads TGTGCCAGTACGCTGGGACAGTTCTCTGGGGCCAACGTCCTGACTTTC.

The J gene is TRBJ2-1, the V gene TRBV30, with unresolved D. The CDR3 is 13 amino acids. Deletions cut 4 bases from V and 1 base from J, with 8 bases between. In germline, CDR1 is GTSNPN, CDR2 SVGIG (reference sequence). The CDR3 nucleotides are TGTGCCTGGAAGCCTAGTTCCTACAATGAGCAGTTCTTC. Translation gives CAWKPSSYNEQFF.

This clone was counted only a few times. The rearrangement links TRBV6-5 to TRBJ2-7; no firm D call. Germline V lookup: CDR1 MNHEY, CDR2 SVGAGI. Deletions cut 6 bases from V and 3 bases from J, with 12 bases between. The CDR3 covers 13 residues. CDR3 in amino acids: CASRPPASYEQYF. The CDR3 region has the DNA TGTGCCAGCAGACCTCCGGCAAGCTACGAGCAGTACTTC.

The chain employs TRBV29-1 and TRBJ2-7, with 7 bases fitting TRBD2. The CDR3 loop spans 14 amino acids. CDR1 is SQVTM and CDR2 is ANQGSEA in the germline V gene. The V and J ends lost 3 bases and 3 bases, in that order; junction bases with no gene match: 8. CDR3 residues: CSVEGGGDSYEQYF. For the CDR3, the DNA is TGCAGCGTTGAGGGGGGGGGAGACAGCTACGAGCAGTACTTC.

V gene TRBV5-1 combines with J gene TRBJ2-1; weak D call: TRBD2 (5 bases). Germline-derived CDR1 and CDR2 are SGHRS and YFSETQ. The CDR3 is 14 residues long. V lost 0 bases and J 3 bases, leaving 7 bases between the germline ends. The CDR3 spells CASSLAGNYNEQFF. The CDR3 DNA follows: TGCGCCAGCAGCTTGGCGGGGAACTACAATGAGCAGTTCTTC.

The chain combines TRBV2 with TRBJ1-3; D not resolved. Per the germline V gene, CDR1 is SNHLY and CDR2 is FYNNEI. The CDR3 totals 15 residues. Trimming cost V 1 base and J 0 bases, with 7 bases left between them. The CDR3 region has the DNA TGTGCCAGCAGTGAAGGCAGCGTCTCTGGAAACACCATATATTTT. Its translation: CASSEGSVSGNTIYF.

Here the CDR3 DNA reads TGTGCCAGCAGCTTAGTTGCGGGCTTAGGTGATACGCAGTATTTT. It yields the protein CASSLVAGLGDTQYF. J is TRBJ2-3 and V is TRBV7-9; maybe TRBD2 (5 bases). The CDR3 totals 15 residues. Looked up from germline, CDR1 is SEHNR and CDR2 is FQNEAQ (reference sequence). V was pared by 1 base and J by 6 bases, with 14 bases between.

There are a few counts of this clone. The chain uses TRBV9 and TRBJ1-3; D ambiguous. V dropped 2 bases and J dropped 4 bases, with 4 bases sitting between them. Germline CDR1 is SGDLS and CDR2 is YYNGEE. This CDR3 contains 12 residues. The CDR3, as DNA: TGTGCCAGCAGCGTTGGGGGAAACACCATATATTTT. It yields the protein CASSVGGNTIYF.